These T cell receptor beta chains were read from a single sample in a study of cytomegalovirus exposure and HLA in healthy donors. Profiled with immunoSEQ multiplex PCR; TCRdb holds only in-frame clones, not every one. The sample lists around 150,000 clones, approximately 78% occurring once. Sequenced: PBMCs. The receptors derive from a girl aged 2 to 9 in good health and CMV-seropositive. The CDR3 runs from the conserved cysteine through the conserved F or W. The order of the fields is J gene, clone size, D gene, V gene, CDR3 protein, CDR3 DNA. The D gene is left open where the match is weak. A row's size may be missing; if present it is once, few, many or a size class.

>TRBJ2-2|NA|NA|TRBV13
CASSFLGIGELFF
TGTGCCAGCAGCTTCCTGGGCATCGGGGAGCTGTTTTTT
>TRBJ2-7|once|TRBD1|TRBV30
CAWKGGQGTYEQYF
TGTGCCTGGAAGGGGGGACAGGGAACTTACGAGCAGTACTTC
>TRBJ2-7|once|TRBD2|TRBV28
CASRRTSGSYEQYF
TGTGCCAGCAGGAGGACTAGCGGGAGCTACGAGCAGTACTTC
>TRBJ1-4|NA|NA|TRBV6-5
CASSYPGRVEEKLFF
TGTGCCAGCAGTTACCCCGGCAGGGTGGAGGAAAAACTGTTTTTT
>TRBJ2-2|once|TRBD1|TRBV7-9
CASSVGQITGELFF
TGTGCCAGCAGCGTGGGACAGATCACCGGGGAGCTGTTTTTT
>TRBJ1-2|NA|NA|TRBV30
CAWARPRGTSYGYTF
TGTGCCTGGGCAAGGCCGAGGGGGACAAGCTATGGCTACACCTTC
>TRBJ1-1|NA|TRBD1|TRBV5-1
CASSLVGQVDTEAFF
TGCGCCAGCAGCTTGGTCGGACAGGTGGATACTGAAGCTTTCTTT
>TRBJ2-2|NA|NA|TRBV28
CASRTQGTGELFF
TGTGCCAGCAGGACACAGGGAACCGGGGAGCTGTTTTTT
>TRBJ2-1|NA|NA|TRBV6-6
CASSPRAYNEQFF
TGTGCCAGCAGTCCCCGGGCCTACAATGAGCAGTTCTTC
>TRBJ2-7|NA|NA|TRBV29-1
CSVLATPGGATYEQYF
TGCAGCGTTTTGGCCACCCCTGGCGGGGCAACCTACGAGCAGTACTTC
>TRBJ1-5|NA|TRBD1|TRBV29-1
CSVEDGRGDQPQHF
TGCAGCGTTGAAGACGGCAGGGGGGATCAGCCCCAGCATTTT
>TRBJ2-3|NA|TRBD1|TRBV28
CASSSPGQVITDTQYF
TGTGCCAGCAGTTCTCCGGGACAGGTCATCACAGATACGCAGTATTTT
>TRBJ1-4|NA|NA|TRBV5-5
CASTSEVGREKLFF
TGTGCCAGCACCTCGGAGGTAGGGAGGGAAAAACTGTTTTTT
>TRBJ2-1|few|TRBD2|TRBV28
CASRAASGMGSRLNEQFF
TGTGCCAGCAGGGCGGCTAGCGGGATGGGCTCCCGTCTTAATGAGCAGTTCTTC
>TRBJ2-7|NA|TRBD1|TRBV5-4
CASSQRDRGGEQYF
TGTGCCAGCAGCCAACGGGACAGGGGGGGCGAGCAGTACTTC
>TRBJ2-7|NA|NA|TRBV7-9
CASSLSYSYEQYF
TGTGCCAGCAGCTTAAGTTACAGCTACGAGCAGTACTTC
>TRBJ1-4|NA|NA|TRBV28
CASSLYSRQTLNEKLFF
TGTGCCAGCAGTTTATATTCAAGACAGACCCTAAATGAAAAACTGTTTTTT
>TRBJ2-5|NA|TRBD2|TRBV11-2
CASSLDAGGSVGQETQYF
TGTGCCAGCAGCTTAGATGCGGGAGGGAGCGTTGGGCAAGAGACCCAGTACTTC
>TRBJ2-7|once|TRBD2|TRBV10-3
CAIRRASGSGDSYEQYF
TGTGCCATCAGACGGGCTAGCGGGAGCGGGGATTCCTACGAGCAGTACTTC
>TRBJ2-1|NA|TRBD2|TRBV9
CASSVTGDYYNEQFF
TGTGCCAGCAGCGTAACGGGGGACTACTACAATGAGCAGTTCTTC
>TRBJ1-5|NA|NA|TRBV15
CATSSKLVEPQHF
TGTGCCACCAGCTCGAAGCTTGTGGAGCCCCAGCATTTT